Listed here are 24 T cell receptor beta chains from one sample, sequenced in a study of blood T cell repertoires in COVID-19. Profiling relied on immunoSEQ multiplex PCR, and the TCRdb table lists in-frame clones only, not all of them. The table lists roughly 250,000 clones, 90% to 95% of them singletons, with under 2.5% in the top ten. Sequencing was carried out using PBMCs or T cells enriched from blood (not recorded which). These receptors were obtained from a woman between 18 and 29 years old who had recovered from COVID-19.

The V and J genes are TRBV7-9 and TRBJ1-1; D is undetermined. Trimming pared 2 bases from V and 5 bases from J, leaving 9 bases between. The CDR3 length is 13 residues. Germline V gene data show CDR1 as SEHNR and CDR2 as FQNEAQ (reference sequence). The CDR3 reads CASSLSVFTEAFF. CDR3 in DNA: TGTGCCAGCAGCTTATCTGTCTTTACTGAAGCTTTCTTT.

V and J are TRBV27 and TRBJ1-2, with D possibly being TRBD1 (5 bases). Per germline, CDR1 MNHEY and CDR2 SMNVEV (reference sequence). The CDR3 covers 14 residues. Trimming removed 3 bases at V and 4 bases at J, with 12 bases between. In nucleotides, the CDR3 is TGTGCCAGCAGTTTCCTAGGACAAGCCTATGGCTACACCTTC. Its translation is CASSFLGQAYGYTF.

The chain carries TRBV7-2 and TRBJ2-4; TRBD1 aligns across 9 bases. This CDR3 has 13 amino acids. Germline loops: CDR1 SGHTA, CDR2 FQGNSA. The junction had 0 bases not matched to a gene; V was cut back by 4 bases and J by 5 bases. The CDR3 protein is CASSWTGENIQYF. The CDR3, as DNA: TGTGCCAGCAGCTGGACAGGGGAAAACATTCAGTACTTC.

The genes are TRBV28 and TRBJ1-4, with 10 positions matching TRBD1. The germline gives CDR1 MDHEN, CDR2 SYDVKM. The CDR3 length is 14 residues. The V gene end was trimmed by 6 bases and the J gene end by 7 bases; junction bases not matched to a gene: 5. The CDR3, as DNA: TGTGCCAGCAGCTTGACAGGGGGCGGTGAAAAACTGTTTTTT. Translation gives CASSLTGGGEKLFF.

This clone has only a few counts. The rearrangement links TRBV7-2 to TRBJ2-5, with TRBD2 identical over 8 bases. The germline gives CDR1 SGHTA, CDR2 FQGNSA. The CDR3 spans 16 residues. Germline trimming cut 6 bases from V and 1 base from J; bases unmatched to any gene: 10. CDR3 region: CASSPTSSGPQETQYF. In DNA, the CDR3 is TGTGCCAGCAGTCCTACCTCTAGCGGGCCCCAAGAGACCCAGTACTTC.

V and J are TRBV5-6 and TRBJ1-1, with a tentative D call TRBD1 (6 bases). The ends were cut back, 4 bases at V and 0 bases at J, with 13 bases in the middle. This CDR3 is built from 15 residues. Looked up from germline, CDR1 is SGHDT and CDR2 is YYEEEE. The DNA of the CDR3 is TGTGCCAGCAGCCCCGGGACATTCATGAACACTGAAGCTTTCTTT. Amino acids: CASSPGTFMNTEAFF.

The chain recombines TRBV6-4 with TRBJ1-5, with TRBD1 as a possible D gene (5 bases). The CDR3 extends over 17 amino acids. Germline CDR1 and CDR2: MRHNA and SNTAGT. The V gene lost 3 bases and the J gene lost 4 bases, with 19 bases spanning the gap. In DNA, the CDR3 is TGTGCCAGCAGTGAGGTCTCCCTTCTCCAGGGAAATCAGCCCCAGCATTTT. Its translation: CASSEVSLLQGNQPQHF.

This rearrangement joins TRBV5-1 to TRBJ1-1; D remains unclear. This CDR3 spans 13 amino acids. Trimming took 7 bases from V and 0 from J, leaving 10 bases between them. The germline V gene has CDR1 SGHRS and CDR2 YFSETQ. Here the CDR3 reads CASSESMNTEAFF. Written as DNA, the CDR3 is TGCGCCAGCTCGGAGTCCATGAACACTGAAGCTTTCTTT.

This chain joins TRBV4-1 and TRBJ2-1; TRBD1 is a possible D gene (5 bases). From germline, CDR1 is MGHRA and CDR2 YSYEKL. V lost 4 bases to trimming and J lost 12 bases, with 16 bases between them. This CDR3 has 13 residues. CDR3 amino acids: CASSRGAGAGQFF. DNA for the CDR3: TGCGCCAGCAGCCGTGGGGCCGGCGCAGGGCAGTTCTTC.

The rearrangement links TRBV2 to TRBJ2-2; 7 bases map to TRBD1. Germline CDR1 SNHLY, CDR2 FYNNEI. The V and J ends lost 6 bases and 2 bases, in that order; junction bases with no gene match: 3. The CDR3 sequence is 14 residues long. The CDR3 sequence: CASRDRVNTGELFF. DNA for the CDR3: TGTGCCAGCAGAGACAGGGTCAACACCGGGGAGCTGTTTTTT.

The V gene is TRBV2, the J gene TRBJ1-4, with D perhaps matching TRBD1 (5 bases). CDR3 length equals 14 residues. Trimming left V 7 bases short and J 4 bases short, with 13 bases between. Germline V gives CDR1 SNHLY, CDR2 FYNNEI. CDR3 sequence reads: CASTDPGGNEKLFF. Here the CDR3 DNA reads TGTGCCAGCACCGACCCGGGGGGTAATGAAAAACTGTTTTTT.

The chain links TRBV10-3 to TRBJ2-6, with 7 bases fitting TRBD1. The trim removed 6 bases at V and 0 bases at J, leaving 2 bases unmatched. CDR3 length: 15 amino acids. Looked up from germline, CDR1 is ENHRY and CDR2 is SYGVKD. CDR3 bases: TGTGCCATCAGCGACAGGGACTCTGGGGCCAACGTCCTGACTTTC. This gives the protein CAISDRDSGANVLTF.

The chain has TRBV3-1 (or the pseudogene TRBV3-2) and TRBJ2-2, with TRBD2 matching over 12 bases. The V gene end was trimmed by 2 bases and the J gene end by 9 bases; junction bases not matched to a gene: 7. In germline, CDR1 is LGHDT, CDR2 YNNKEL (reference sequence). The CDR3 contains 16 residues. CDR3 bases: TGTGCCAGCAGCCAACAACCGGGACTAGCGGGTCGGGAGCTGTTTTTT. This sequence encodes CASSQQPGLAGRELFF.

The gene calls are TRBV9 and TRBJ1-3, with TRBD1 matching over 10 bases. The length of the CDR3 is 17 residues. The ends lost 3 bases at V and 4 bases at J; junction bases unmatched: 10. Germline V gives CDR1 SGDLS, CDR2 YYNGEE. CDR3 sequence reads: CASSGDRGPAAGNTIYF. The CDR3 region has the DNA TGTGCCAGCAGCGGTGACAGGGGGCCGGCCGCCGGAAACACCATATATTTT.

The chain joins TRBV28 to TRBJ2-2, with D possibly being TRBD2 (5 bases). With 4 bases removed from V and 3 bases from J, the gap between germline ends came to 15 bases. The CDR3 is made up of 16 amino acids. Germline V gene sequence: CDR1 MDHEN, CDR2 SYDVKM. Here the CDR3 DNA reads TGTGCCAGCAGTTCCGGAGGAGGTCCCCACACCGGGGAGCTGTTTTTT. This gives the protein CASSSGGGPHTGELFF.

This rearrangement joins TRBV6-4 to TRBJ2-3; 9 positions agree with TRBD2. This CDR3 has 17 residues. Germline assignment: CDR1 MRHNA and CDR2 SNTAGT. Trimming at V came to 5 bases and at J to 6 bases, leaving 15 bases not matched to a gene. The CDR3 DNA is TGTGCCAGCAGTCTCAACCCCGGGACTAGCCCTCCGGATACGCAGTATTTT. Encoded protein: CASSLNPGTSPPDTQYF.

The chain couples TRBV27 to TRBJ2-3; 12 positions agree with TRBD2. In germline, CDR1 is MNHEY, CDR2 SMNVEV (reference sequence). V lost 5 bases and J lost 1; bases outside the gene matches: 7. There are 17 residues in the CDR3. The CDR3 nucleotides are TGTGCCAGCAGTCCCCGGACTAGCGGGACGGGCACAGATACGCAGTATTTT. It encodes CASSPRTSGTGTDTQYF.

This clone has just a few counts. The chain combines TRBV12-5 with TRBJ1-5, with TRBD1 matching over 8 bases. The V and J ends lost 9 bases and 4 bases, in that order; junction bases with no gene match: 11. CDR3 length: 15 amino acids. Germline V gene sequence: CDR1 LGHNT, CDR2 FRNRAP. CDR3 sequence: CASGHTTGGNQPQHF. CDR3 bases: TGTGCTAGCGGCCACACCACAGGGGGGAATCAGCCCCAGCATTTT.

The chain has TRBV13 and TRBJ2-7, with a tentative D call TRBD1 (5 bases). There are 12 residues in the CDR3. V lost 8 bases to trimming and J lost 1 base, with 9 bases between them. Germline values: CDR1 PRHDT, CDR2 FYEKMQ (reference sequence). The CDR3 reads CASGKGSYEQYF. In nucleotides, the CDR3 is TGTGCCAGCGGCAAGGGGTCCTACGAGCAGTACTTC.

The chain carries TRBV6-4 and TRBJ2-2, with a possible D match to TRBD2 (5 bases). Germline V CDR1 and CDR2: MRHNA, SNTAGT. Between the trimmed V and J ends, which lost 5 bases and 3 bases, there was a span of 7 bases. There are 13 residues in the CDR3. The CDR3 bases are TGTGCCAGCAGTCTGGACTACACCGGGGAGCTGTTTTTT. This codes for CASSLDYTGELFF.

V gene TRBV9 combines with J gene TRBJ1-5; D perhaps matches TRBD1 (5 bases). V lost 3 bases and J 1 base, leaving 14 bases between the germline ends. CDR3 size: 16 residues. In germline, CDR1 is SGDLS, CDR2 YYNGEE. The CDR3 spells CASSAGGGMSNQPQHF. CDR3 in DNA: TGTGCCAGCAGCGCCGGGGGGGGAATGAGCAATCAGCCCCAGCATTTT.

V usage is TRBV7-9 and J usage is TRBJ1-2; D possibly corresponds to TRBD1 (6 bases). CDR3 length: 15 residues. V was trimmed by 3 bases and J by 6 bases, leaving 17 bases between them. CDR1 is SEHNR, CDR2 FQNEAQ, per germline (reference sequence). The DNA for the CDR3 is TGTGCCAGCAGCTTTGGGGGCCAGGTCCCAGATGGCTACACCTTC. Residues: CASSFGGQVPDGYTF.

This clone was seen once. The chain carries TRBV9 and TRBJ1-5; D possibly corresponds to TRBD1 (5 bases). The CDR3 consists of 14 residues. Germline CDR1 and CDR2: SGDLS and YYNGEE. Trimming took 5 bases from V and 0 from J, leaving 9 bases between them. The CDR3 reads CASRKRGSNQPQHF. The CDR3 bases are TGTGCCAGCAGAAAAAGGGGTAGCAATCAGCCCCAGCATTTT.

CDR3 sequence reads: CASSPTSGGPDTQYF. The CDR3, as DNA: TGTGCCAGCAGCCCGACTAGCGGGGGACCAGATACGCAGTATTTT. This sequence joins TRBV2 and TRBJ2-3; 12 bases map to TRBD2. The V and J ends lost 6 bases and 4 bases, in that order; junction bases with no gene match: 5. The germline V gene encodes CDR1 SNHLY and CDR2 FYNNEI. The CDR3 is 15 residues long.